This record concerns one T cell receptor (beta chain) sequence. Its antigen is as yet unknown. The entry originates in a study of blood T cells in healthy people across ages. At the level of the study: Every two T cells gave about one barcoded beta molecule via template switching. Study outcomes and limitations: PBMCs went unsorted, and a conclusive naive versus antigen-experienced comparison was therefore prevented.

A J-beta primer mix and a sample-barcoded 5' primer were used in a second PCR of about 7 to 12 cycles. Via MiXCR, TCRdb re-called the 5' RACE reads, giving one row per CDR3 protein. The table includes roughly 1.5 million distinct CDR3 sequences, 40% to 45% detected once. CDR1 SGHTA and CDR2 FQGNSA come from the germline V gene. This CDR3 has 14 amino acids. V gave up 8 bases and J gave up 7 bases, with 17 bases separating them. The receptor's source is a woman under 30 in good health. The sample was blood. This sequence joins TRBV7-2 and TRBJ1-4; D not certain. The chain's CDR3 is CASAKEAAVEKLFF. The CDR3 region has the DNA TGTGCCAGCGCAAAGGAGGCAGCGGTTGAAAAACTGTTTTTT. The full variable domain, with the rest looked up from reference TRBV7-2 and TRBJ1-4, is GAGVSQSPSNKVTEKGKDVELRCDPISGHTALYWYRQSLGQGLEFLIYFQGNSAPDKSGLPSDRFSAERTGGSVSTLTIQRTQQEDSAVYLCASAKEAAVEKLFFGSGTQLSVL.